The T cell receptor (beta chain) described here comes from a study of shared clonotypes between healthy human individuals. Sequencing used immunoSEQ multiplex PCR; TCRdb keeps in-frame clones, though not all of them. Of under 600,000 clones listed, nearly 98% are singletons. Trimming took 0 bases from V and 0 from J, leaving 12 bases between them. The CDR3 runs to 17 residues. From germline, CDR1 is KGHSH and CDR2 LQKENI. Study-wide findings and caveats: Though the depth was large, rarefaction showed that sorted-subset sequencing was incomplete. In contrast to clonotypes shared by all four donors, non-shared clonotypes had lower generation probabilities.

The naive CD8 subset, CD45RO-negative cells positively selected for CCR7, excluded terminally differentiated effector memory CD45RA+ cells. Comment on this clone: Its specificity is not known.

Sequenced sample: naive CD8+ T cells sorted from blood. The TCR comes from a man younger than 45 in good health. The chain links TRBV18 to TRBJ1-3; D gene unclear. The CDR3 bases are TGTGCCAGCTCACCACCTCCCGGCGGAAGCTCTGGAAACACCATATATTTT. Encoded protein: CASSPPPGGSSGNTIYF.